The source of this T cell receptor beta chain is a study of cytomegalovirus exposure and HLA in healthy donors. The PCR had 60 Vbeta and 13 Jbeta primers. The method was immunoSEQ multiplex PCR; TCRdb's version includes in-frame clones alone and lacks a portion of them. The sample shows approximately 100,000 clones, approximately 75% of them seen only once. V gave up 4 bases and J gave up 5 bases; unmatched junction bases: 8. Germline lookup yields CDR1 SGHKS and CDR2 YYEKEE (reference sequence). The CDR3 totals 14 residues. The specimen was PBMCs. This rearrangement joins TRBV5-5 to TRBJ1-1, with TRBD1 matching over 7 bases. The receptor was derived from a middle-aged woman in good health and CMV-seronegative. This CDR3 reads CASSREQGETEAFF. CDR3 bases: TGTGCCAGCAGCCGCGAGCAGGGGGAGACTGAAGCTTTCTTT.